Presented here are 23 T cell receptor beta chains from one specimen sequenced in a study of OX40 agonist ivuxolimab in advanced cancers. Assay used: immunoSEQ multiplex PCR; TCRdb lists only in-frame clones, some missing. The sample records about 48,000 clones, 75% to 90% being singletons. Specimen: CD4+ or CD8+ T cells sorted from blood, collected in a trial of the OX40 agonist ivuxolimab. The receptors come from an adult with an advanced solid tumor such as melanoma, head and neck, liver or kidney cancer.

This chain links TRBV29-1 with TRBJ2-1; 9 bases are shared with TRBD2. Germline lookup yields CDR1 SQVTM and CDR2 ANQGSEA. The trim removed 4 bases at V and 5 bases at J, leaving 6 bases unmatched. This CDR3 contains 14 residues. Here the CDR3 DNA reads TGCAGCGTTGGTAGCGGGAGCGCTGACAATGAGCAGTTCTTC. Protein sequence: CSVGSGSADNEQFF.

This clone was seen more than once but under ten times. The chain couples TRBV5-6 to TRBJ2-7; maybe TRBD1 (6 bases). The CDR3 runs to 13 residues. Germline V lookup: CDR1 SGHDT, CDR2 YYEEEE. Trimming took off 4 bases at V and 6 bases at J, with 14 bases between the two ends. The CDR3, as DNA: TGTGCCAGCAGCGGATCCAGGGGTGGCGAGCAGTACTTC. This encodes CASSGSRGGEQYF.

The chain uses TRBV10-1 and TRBJ2-5; a possible D gene is TRBD1 (7 bases). TRBJ2-7 matches the DNA end more closely, so the J call is doubtful. The CDR3 spans 16 residues. In germline, CDR1 is WNHNN, CDR2 SYGVQD (reference sequence). The CDR3 region is CASSESAGQNKYEQYF. CDR3 coding DNA: TGCGCCAGCAGTGAGAGTGCGGGACAGAATAAATACGAGCAGTACTTC.

The J gene is TRBJ2-3, the V gene TRBV7-8; TRBD1 agrees at 8 bases. Per germline, CDR1 SGHVS and CDR2 FQNEAQ. J lost 0 bases, V lost 5 bases, and 4 bases had no gene match. This CDR3 region has 15 residues. Here the CDR3 reads CASSPQGASTDTQYF. CDR3 nucleotides: TGTGCCAGCAGCCCGCAGGGGGCGAGCACAGATACGCAGTATTTT.

The chain uses TRBV7-9 and TRBJ2-5; perhaps TRBD2 as D (6 bases). CDR1 is SEHNR and CDR2 is FQNEAQ in the germline V gene (reference sequence). This CDR3 spans 13 amino acids. V shed 8 bases and J shed 5 bases, with 15 bases lying between them. The DNA of the CDR3 is TGTGCCAGCGGGGGGAGTAGGGAGGAGACCCAGTACTTC. Encoded protein: CASGGSREETQYF.

This rearrangement joins TRBV7-4 to TRBJ1-4; D unresolved. The germline CDR1 and CDR2 sequences are SGHVT and SQSDAQ. The V end lost 2 bases, the J end lost 5 bases, and 3 bases lay between the germline ends. The CDR3 is 12 amino acids. Here the CDR3 reads CASSLLNEKLFF. The CDR3 DNA follows: TGTGCCAGCAGCTTACTGAATGAAAAACTGTTTTTT.

V gene TRBV13 combines with J gene TRBJ2-1, with D possibly TRBD1 on 6 matching bases. The CDR3 covers 16 residues. Germline assignment: CDR1 PRHDT and CDR2 FYEKMQ (reference sequence). Trimming removed 3 bases at V and 3 bases at J, with 15 bases between. CDR3 residues: CASSLRIGQYYNEQFF. Here the CDR3 DNA reads TGTGCCAGCAGCTTGAGAATAGGACAGTACTACAATGAGCAGTTCTTC.

The chain combines TRBV15 with TRBJ2-7; 7 bases fit TRBD1. Germline trimming cut 5 bases from V and 5 bases from J; bases unmatched to any gene: 9. The CDR3 totals 14 residues. Germline CDR1 LNHNV, CDR2 YYDKDF (reference sequence). CDR3 sequence: CATSGRQGANEQYF. The CDR3 region has the DNA TGTGCCACCAGCGGGAGACAGGGAGCCAACGAGCAGTACTTC.

V usage is TRBV11-1 and J usage is TRBJ2-5; tentatively, D is TRBD1 or TRBD2 (5 bases each). CDR3 length: 17 residues. Germline CDR1 and CDR2: SGHAT and FQDESV (reference sequence). V was shortened by 5 bases and J by 2 bases, with 21 bases between the two germline ends. The CDR3 loop is CASSRVGPGRVQETQYF. DNA for the CDR3: TGTGCCAGCAGCCGAGTGGGACCGGGACGGGTACAAGAGACCCAGTACTTC.

This chain connects TRBV11-2 to TRBJ2-2, with 12 bases matching TRBD1. After removal of 5 bases from V and 4 bases from J, the junction contained 11 bases not matched to a gene. The CDR3 covers 18 residues. Germline V CDR1 and CDR2: SGHAT, FQNNGV. CDR3 loop: CASSNPRGTGGSTGELFF. The CDR3 DNA reads as TGTGCCAGCAGCAACCCCCGAGGGACAGGGGGCTCCACCGGGGAGCTGTTTTTT.

This CDR3 reads CASSPWDLSYYNEQFF. CDR3 sequence (DNA): TGTGCCAGCAGCCCGTGGGATCTCTCTTATTACAATGAGCAGTTCTTC. The genes are TRBV9 and TRBJ2-1, with D unresolved. The CDR3 covers 16 residues. V was pared by 4 bases and J by 4 bases, with 18 bases between. CDR1 and CDR2 from the germline V gene are SGDLS and YYNGEE.

Turning to this clone: Distinct nucleotide sequences in the sample also encode this CDR3. V and J are TRBV7-9 and TRBJ1-1; no clear D gene. The V gene's germline CDR1 is SEHNR and CDR2 FQNEAQ (reference sequence). Trimming pared 1 base from V and 7 bases from J, leaving 4 bases between. This CDR3 has 11 residues. The CDR3 nucleotides are TGTGCCAGCAGCTTAGGGGGTGAAGCTTTCTTT. The encoded protein is CASSLGGEAFF.

Notes on this clone: Other DNA variants within this sample encode the same CDR3. This chain joins TRBV30 and TRBJ2-7, with D tentatively TRBD1 or TRBD2 (5 bases each). Per the germline V gene, CDR1 is GTSNPN and CDR2 is SVGIG (reference sequence). This CDR3 contains 13 residues. V was shortened by 2 bases and J by 5 bases, with 13 bases between the two germline ends. The DNA for the CDR3 is TGTGCCTGGAGTTGGGTAGGGACGGACGAGCAGTACTTC. Its translation: CAWSWVGTDEQYF.

The chain uses TRBV13 and TRBJ2-5; D is unresolved. This CDR3 contains 13 residues. Trimming took off 5 bases at V and 0 bases at J, with 7 bases between the two ends. Germline lookup yields CDR1 PRHDT and CDR2 FYEKMQ (reference sequence). CDR3 in DNA: TGTGCCAGCAGCCCTCAGGACCAAGAGACCCAGTACTTC. Translated, it gives CASSPQDQETQYF.

This clone was observed a handful of times. The chain recombines TRBV27 with TRBJ1-5, with D possibly being TRBD1 (5 bases). There are 14 residues in the CDR3. V dropped 3 bases and J dropped 0 bases, with 6 bases sitting between them. In germline, CDR1 is MNHEY, CDR2 SMNVEV (reference sequence). CDR3 in amino acids: CASSFQGSNQPQHF. The CDR3 DNA reads TGTGCCAGCAGTTTTCAGGGTAGCAATCAGCCCCAGCATTTT.

The genes are TRBV5-1 and TRBJ2-7, with D tentatively TRBD1 or TRBD2 (6 bases each). Trimming took 0 bases from V and 7 from J, leaving 14 bases between them. The CDR3 has 14 residues. Germline CDR1 is SGHRS and CDR2 is YFSETQ. The CDR3 region is CASSLARGRWEQYF. The CDR3 DNA sequence: TGCGCCAGCAGCTTGGCCCGGGGGCGTTGGGAGCAGTACTTC.

The genes are TRBV28 and TRBJ2-3; D not resolved. The CDR3 totals 14 residues. Germline V lookup: CDR1 MDHEN, CDR2 SYDVKM. The germline V and J ends were trimmed by 2 bases and 0 bases, with 6 bases remaining between them. DNA for the CDR3: TGTGCCAGCAGTTTAGCGGTTAGCACAGATACGCAGTATTTT. It encodes CASSLAVSTDTQYF.

This clone was found once. This CDR3 is CASSISGGYYNEQFF. The DNA for the CDR3 is TGTGCCAGTAGTATTTCAGGGGGATACTACAATGAGCAGTTCTTC. The chain has TRBV19 and TRBJ2-1, with TRBD1 matching over 7 bases. CDR3 length: 15 residues. Germline V gene lookup returns CDR1 LNHDA and CDR2 SQIVND (reference sequence). Unmatched junction bases numbered 5, after V lost 3 bases and J lost 3 bases.

As to this clone: Its ends do not fully match the called genes, so a read error is possible. The V gene is TRBV28, the J gene TRBJ2-7; D call uncertain. The length of the CDR3 is 10 residues. Germline CDR1 and CDR2: MDHEN and SYDVKM. The CDR3 sequence is CASISNEQYF. DNA of the CDR3: TGTGCCAGCATCTCCAACGAGCAGTACTTC.

This clone was recorded once. The chain couples TRBV29-1 to TRBJ2-2; the match to TRBD2 covers 10 bases. Germline V lookup: CDR1 SQVTM, CDR2 ANQGSEA. The CDR3 loop spans 18 amino acids. J gave up 0 bases and V 7 bases, and 14 bases lay outside the gene matches. CDR3 amino acids: CSADYNPSGGTNTGELFF. The CDR3, as DNA: TGCAGCGCTGACTATAACCCTAGCGGGGGAACGAACACCGGGGAGCTGTTTTTT.

The chain is built from TRBV6-5 and TRBJ1-5; possibly TRBD1 for D (5 bases). The germline V gene encodes CDR1 MNHEY and CDR2 SVGAGI. The CDR3 is made up of 15 amino acids. Trimming shortened V by 7 bases and J by 3 bases, and 16 bases separated the two germline ends. Here the CDR3 reads CASTEKGFDNQPQHF. The CDR3 nucleotides read TGTGCCAGCACCGAGAAGGGGTTTGACAATCAGCCCCAGCATTTT.

The sample holds a few counts of this clone. The V call is TRBV2, the J call TRBJ1-5; D call uncertain. Trimming took off 0 bases at V and 6 bases at J, with 21 bases between the two ends. Per germline, CDR1 SNHLY and CDR2 FYNNEI. The CDR3 runs 18 residues. CDR3 protein: CASSEAGPKGMVSQPQHF. The CDR3 nucleotides read TGTGCCAGCAGTGAAGCAGGACCGAAGGGAATGGTGAGTCAGCCCCAGCATTTT.

CDR3 amino acids: CASSGQDRAGELFF. CDR3 sequence (DNA): TGTGCCAGCAGCGGACAGGACAGGGCCGGGGAGCTGTTTTTT. The chain links TRBV7-9 to TRBJ2-2; TRBD1 matches at 8 bases. This CDR3 has 14 residues. The germline gives CDR1 SEHNR, CDR2 FQNEAQ (reference sequence). The ends lost 5 bases at V and 6 bases at J; junction bases unmatched: 5.